The 10 T cell receptor beta chains presented below share a single source sample, sequenced in a study of metastatic and nonmetastatic thyroid tumors. Via MiXCR, TCRdb re-called the PCR reads. The sample records 15,000 to 20,000 clones, around 28% being singletons. No treatment of any kind had been given to any patient before thyroid surgery. The sequencing input was tumor tissue. The receptor source for this set is a female donor with papillary thyroid cancer or a benign thyroid nodule (not recorded which). Some clones in this sample may be carry-over from other donors' samples.

This clone appeared many times. V and J are TRBV19 and TRBJ2-2; TRBD2 aligns across 11 bases. The junction had 8 bases not matched to a gene; V was cut back by 8 bases and J by 6 bases. The CDR3 sequence is 15 residues long. Germline-derived CDR1 and CDR2 are LNHDA and SQIVND (reference sequence). This CDR3 reads CASLPTSGSSGELFF. The CDR3 DNA reads as TGTGCCAGTCTGCCCACTAGCGGGAGTTCCGGGGAGCTGTTTTTT.

V and J are TRBV6-5 and TRBJ1-2; the D gene is possibly TRBD1 (6 bases). The CDR3 runs 16 residues. The germline V gene encodes CDR1 MNHEY and CDR2 SVGAGI. The ends were cut back, 2 bases at V and 4 bases at J, with 17 bases in the middle. DNA of the CDR3: TGTGCCAGCAGTTACGGATCTTCCAGGGGTGGCTATGGCTACACCTTC. Its translation: CASSYGSSRGGYGYTF.

Many counts were recorded for this clone. The V and J genes are TRBV20-1 and TRBJ1-3, with D hard to call. CDR1 and CDR2 (germline): DFQATT, SNEGSKA (reference sequence). The V and J ends lost 0 bases and 2 bases respectively, with 14 bases between them. This CDR3 is 16 amino acids long. CDR3 loop: CSARDLGGEAGNTIYF. The CDR3 nucleotides are TGCAGTGCTAGAGATCTAGGCGGGGAAGCTGGAAACACCATATATTTT.

This clone ranks as medium-sized. This chain uses TRBV27 with TRBJ2-7; 7 bases map to TRBD1. Germline CDR1 and CDR2: MNHEY and SMNVEV (reference sequence). V shed 5 bases and J 6 bases; nucleotides not matched to a gene: 10. CDR3 length equals 14 residues. The CDR3: CASSPTWDSREQYF. The CDR3, as DNA: TGTGCCAGCAGTCCGACCTGGGACAGCCGCGAGCAGTACTTC.

This clone counts as medium-sized (0.01 to 0.1%). The chain recombines TRBV2 with TRBJ2-1, with D perhaps matching TRBD1 or TRBD2 (5 bases each). There are 15 residues in the CDR3. Trimming stripped 2 bases from V and 10 bases from J, with 18 bases between. In germline, CDR1 is SNHLY, CDR2 FYNNEI. CDR3 coding DNA: TGTGCCAGCAGTGAAAGGGCCGGGACCGGCGTCGAGCAGTTCTTC. It encodes CASSERAGTGVEQFF.

The sample holds many counts of this clone. This sample includes further DNA sequences coding for the same CDR3. The J gene is TRBJ2-2, the V gene TRBV11-2; tentatively, D is TRBD1 (6 bases). With 1 base removed from V and 4 bases from J, the gap between germline ends came to 22 bases. The CDR3 has 19 residues. Germline CDR1 reads SGHAT; CDR2 reads FQNNGV. This CDR3 reads CASSLGIGRTALFTGELFF. The CDR3 nucleotides read TGTGCCAGCAGCTTAGGGATCGGTCGGACAGCCCTCTTCACCGGGGAGCTGTTTTTT.

The V and J genes are TRBV4-2 and TRBJ1-5; D not certain. V was pared by 1 base and J by 0 bases, with 10 bases between. This CDR3 is built from 16 residues. Per the germline V gene, CDR1 is LGHNA and CDR2 is YNFKEQ. The CDR3 sequence: CASSQGADYSNQPQHF. CDR3 DNA: TGTGCCAGCAGCCAAGGGGCAGACTATAGCAATCAGCCCCAGCATTTT.

The chain carries TRBV28 and TRBJ1-1; D gene uncertain. This CDR3 contains 11 residues. Trimming left V 2 bases short and J 8 bases short, with 6 bases between. The germline gives CDR1 MDHEN, CDR2 SYDVKM. This CDR3 reads CASSLGWEAFF. Written as DNA, the CDR3 is TGTGCCAGCAGTTTAGGGTGGGAAGCTTTCTTT. The complete variable domain, with remaining parts taken from reference TRBV28 and TRBJ1-1, reads DVKVTQSSRYLVKRTGEKVFLECVQDMDHENMFWYRQDPGLGLRLIYFSYDVKMKEKGDIPEGYSVSREKKERFSLILESASTNQTSMYLCASSLGWEAFFGQGTRLTVV.

In this sample, this clone turned up a few times. This chain joins TRBV6-2 or TRBV6-3 and TRBJ1-1, with D perhaps matching TRBD1 (5 bases). CDR1 MNHEY and CDR2 SVGEGT come from the germline V gene. The CDR3 spans 12 residues. V was clipped by 4 bases and J by 8 bases, with 11 bases between them. For the CDR3, the DNA is TGTGCCAGCAGTTTTACAGGCCAGGAAGCTTTCTTT. Protein sequence: CASSFTGQEAFF.

This clone was seen a few times. The genes are TRBV12-3 or TRBV12-4 and TRBJ2-1, with D possibly matching TRBD1 (6 bases). This CDR3 spans 13 amino acids. V was shortened by 7 bases and J by 7 bases, with 14 bases between the two germline ends. CDR3 loop: CASTPRGLNEQFF. Written as DNA, the CDR3 is TGTGCCAGCACCCCGAGGGGGTTGAATGAGCAGTTCTTC.